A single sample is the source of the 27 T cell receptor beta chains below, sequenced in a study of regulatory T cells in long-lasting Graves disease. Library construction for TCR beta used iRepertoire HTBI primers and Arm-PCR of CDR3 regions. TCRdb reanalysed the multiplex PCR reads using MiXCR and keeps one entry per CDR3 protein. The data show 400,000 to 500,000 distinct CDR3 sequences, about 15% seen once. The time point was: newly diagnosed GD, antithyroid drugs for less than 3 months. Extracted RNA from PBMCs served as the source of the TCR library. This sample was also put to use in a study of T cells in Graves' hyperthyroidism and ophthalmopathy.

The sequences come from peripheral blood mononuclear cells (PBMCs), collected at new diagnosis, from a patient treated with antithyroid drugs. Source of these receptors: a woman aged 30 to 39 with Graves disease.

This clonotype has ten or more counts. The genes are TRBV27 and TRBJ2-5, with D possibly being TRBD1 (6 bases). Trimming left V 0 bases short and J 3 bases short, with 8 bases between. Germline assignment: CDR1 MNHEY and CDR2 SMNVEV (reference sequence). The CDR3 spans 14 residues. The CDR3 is CASSLSGTKETQYF. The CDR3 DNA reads TGTGCCAGCAGTTTATCAGGGACAAAAGAGACCCAGTACTTC.

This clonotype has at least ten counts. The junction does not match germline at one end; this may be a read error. CDR3 coding DNA: TGCGCCAGCAGCCAAGCGGGGAGCACAGATACGCAGTATTTT. It yields the protein CASSQAGSTDTQYF. The J gene is TRBJ2-3, the V gene TRBV7-6; 7 positions agree with TRBD2. The germline V gene has CDR1 SGHVS and CDR2 FNYEAQ. CDR3 length: 14 amino acids.

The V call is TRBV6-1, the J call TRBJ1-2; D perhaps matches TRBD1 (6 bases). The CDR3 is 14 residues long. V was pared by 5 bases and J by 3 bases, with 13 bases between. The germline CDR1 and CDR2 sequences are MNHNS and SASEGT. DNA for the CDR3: TGTGCCAGCAGTCGCAGGGGAACTGACTATGGCTACACCTTC. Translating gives CASSRRGTDYGYTF.

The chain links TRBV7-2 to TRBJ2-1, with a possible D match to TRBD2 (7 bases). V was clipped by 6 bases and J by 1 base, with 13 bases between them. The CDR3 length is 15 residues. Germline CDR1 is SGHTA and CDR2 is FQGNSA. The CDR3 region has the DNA TGTGCCAGCAGTCGGACTAGGGGGTCCTACAATGAGCAGTTCTTC. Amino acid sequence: CASSRTRGSYNEQFF.

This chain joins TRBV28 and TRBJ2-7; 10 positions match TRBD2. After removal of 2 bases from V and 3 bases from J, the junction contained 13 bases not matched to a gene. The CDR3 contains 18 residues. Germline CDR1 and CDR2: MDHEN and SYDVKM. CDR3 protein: CASSLVSLAGDFVYEQYF. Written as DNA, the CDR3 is TGTGCCAGCAGTTTAGTATCCCTAGCGGGAGATTTCGTCTACGAGCAGTACTTC.

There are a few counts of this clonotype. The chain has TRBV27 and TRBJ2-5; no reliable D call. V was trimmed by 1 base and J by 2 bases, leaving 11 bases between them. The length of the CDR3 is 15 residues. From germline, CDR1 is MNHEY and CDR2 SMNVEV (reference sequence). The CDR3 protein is CASSLLGIPQETQYF. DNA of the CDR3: TGTGCCAGCAGTTTATTGGGGATCCCACAAGAGACCCAGTACTTC.

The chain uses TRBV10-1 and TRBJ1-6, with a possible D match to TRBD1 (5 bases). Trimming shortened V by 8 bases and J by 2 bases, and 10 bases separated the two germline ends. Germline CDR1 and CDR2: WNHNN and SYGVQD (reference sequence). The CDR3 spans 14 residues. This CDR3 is CASSDSPYNSPLHF. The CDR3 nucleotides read TGCGCCAGCTCCGACAGTCCCTATAATTCACCCCTCCACTTT.

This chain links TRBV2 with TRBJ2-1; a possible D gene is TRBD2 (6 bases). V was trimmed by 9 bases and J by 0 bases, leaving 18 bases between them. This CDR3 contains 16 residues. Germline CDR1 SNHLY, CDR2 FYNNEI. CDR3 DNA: TGTGCCAGTATTCCCACCGGGAGATACTCCTACAATGAGCAGTTCTTC. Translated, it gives CASIPTGRYSYNEQFF.

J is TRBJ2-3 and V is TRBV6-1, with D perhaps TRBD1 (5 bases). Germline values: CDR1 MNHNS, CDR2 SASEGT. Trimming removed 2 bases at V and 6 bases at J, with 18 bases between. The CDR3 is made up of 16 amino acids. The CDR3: CASSERGRAFGDTQYF. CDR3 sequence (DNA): TGTGCCAGCAGTGAAAGGGGCAGGGCTTTCGGTGATACGCAGTATTTT.

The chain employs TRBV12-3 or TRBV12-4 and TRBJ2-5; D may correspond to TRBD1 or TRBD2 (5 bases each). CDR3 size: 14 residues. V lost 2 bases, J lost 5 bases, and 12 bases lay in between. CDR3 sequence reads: CASSLTGGTETQYF. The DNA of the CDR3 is TGTGCCAGCAGTTTAACCGGTGGGACCGAGACCCAGTACTTC.

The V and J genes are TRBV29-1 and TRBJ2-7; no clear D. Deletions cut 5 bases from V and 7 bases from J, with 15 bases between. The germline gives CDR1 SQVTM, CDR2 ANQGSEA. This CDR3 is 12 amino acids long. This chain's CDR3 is CSVRALVGEQYF. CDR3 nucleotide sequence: TGCAGCGTTCGGGCCCTCGTAGGGGAGCAGTACTTC.

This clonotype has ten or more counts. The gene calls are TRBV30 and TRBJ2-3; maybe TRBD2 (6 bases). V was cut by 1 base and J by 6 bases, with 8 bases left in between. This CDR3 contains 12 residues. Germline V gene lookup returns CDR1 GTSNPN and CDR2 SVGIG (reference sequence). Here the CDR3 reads CAWSGGGDTQYF. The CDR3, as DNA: TGTGCCTGGAGTGGAGGAGGGGATACGCAGTATTTT.

CDR3 DNA: TGCGCCAGCAGCGACAGTGTGGCCAACGTCCTGACTTTC. Residues: CASSDSVANVLTF. The chain carries TRBV5-1 and TRBJ2-6; TRBD1 is a possible D gene (5 bases). The CDR3 contains 13 residues. Germline V CDR1 and CDR2: SGHRS, YFSETQ. With 4 bases removed from V and 6 bases from J, the gap between germline ends came to 8 bases.

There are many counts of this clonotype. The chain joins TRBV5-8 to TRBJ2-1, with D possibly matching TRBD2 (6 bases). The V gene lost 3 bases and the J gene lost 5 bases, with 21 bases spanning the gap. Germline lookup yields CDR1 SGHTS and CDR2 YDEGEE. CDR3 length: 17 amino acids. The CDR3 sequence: CASSSPVGSLRDNEQFF. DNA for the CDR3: TGTGCCAGCAGCTCCCCCGTCGGGAGTCTCCGGGACAATGAGCAGTTCTTC.

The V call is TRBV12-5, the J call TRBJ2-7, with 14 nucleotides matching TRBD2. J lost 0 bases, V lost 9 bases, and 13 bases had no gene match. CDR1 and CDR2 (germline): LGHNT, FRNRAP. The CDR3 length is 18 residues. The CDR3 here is CASCPFGLAGGLSYEQYF. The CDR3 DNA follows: TGTGCTAGCTGCCCCTTCGGACTAGCGGGAGGACTCTCCTACGAGCAGTACTTC.

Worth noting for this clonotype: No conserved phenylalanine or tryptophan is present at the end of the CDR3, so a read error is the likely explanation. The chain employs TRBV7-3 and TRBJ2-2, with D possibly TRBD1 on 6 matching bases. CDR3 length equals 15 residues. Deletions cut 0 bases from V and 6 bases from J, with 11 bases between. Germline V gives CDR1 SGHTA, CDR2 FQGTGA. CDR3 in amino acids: CASSLTQQGSGELFL. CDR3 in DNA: TGTGCCAGCAGCTTAACGCAACAGGGTTCCGGGGAGCTGTTTCTT.

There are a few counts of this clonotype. The CDR3 spells CASSGRQDASSGANVLTF. The CDR3 region has the DNA TGTGCCAGCAGCGGACGACAGGACGCCAGCTCTGGGGCCAACGTCCTGACTTTC. The V call is TRBV9, the J call TRBJ2-6, with D tentatively TRBD1 (6 bases). Looked up from germline, CDR1 is SGDLS and CDR2 is YYNGEE. V shed 3 bases and J shed 0 bases, with 16 bases lying between them. This CDR3 spans 18 amino acids.

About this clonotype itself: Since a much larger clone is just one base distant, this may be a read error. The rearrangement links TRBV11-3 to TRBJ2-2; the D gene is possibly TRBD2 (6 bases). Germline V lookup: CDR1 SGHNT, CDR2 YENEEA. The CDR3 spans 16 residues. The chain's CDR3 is CARSLGIADNTGELFF. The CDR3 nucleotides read TGTGCCCGCAGCTTAGGAATAGCGGATAACACCGGGGAGCTGTTTTTT.

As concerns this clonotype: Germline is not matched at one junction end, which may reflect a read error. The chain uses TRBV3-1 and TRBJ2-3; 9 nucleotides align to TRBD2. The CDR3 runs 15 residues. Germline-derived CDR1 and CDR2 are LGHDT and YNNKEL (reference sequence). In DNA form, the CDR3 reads TGTGCCAGCAGCCCCCGTGGGACTAGCACAGATACGCAGTGTTTT. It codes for CASSPRGTSTDTQCF.

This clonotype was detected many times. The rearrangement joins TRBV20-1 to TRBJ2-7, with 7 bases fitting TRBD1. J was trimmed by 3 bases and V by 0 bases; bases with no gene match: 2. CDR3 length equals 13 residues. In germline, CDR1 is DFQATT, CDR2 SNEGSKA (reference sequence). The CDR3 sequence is CSARDPGGYEQYF. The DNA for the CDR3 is TGCAGTGCTAGAGATCCAGGGGGCTACGAGCAGTACTTC.

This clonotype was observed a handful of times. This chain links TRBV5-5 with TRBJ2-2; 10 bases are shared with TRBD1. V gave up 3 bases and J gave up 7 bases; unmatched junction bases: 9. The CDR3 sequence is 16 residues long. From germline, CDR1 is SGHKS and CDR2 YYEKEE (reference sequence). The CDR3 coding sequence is TGTGCCAGCAGCTCGCCGGGACAGGGGTTCGACGGGGAGCTGTTTTTT. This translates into CASSSPGQGFDGELFF.

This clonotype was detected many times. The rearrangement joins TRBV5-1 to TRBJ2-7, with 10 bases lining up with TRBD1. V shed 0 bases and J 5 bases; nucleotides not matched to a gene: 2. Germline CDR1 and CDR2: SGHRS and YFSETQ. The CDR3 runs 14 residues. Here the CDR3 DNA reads TGCGCCAGCAGCTTGGGGGACAGGGGCCACGAGCAGTACTTC. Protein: CASSLGDRGHEQYF.

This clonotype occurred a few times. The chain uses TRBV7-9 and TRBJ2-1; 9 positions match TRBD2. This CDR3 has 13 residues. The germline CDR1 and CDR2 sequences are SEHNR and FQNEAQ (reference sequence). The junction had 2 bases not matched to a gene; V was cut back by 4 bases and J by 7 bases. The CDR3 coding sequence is TGTGCCAGCAGCTATAGCGGGAGAAATGAGCAGTTCTTC. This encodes CASSYSGRNEQFF.

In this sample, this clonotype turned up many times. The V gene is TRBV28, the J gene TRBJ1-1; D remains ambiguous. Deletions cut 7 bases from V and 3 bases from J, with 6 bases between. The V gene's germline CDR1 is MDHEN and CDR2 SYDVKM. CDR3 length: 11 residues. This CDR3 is CASNSYTEAFF. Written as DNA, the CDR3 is TGTGCCAGCAATTCATACACTGAAGCTTTCTTT.

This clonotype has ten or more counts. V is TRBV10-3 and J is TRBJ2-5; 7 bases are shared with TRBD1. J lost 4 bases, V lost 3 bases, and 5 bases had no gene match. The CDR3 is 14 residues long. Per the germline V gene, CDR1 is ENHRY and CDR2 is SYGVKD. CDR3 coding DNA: TGTGCCATCAGTGACCACGCAGGGGGAGAGACCCAGTACTTC. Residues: CAISDHAGGETQYF.

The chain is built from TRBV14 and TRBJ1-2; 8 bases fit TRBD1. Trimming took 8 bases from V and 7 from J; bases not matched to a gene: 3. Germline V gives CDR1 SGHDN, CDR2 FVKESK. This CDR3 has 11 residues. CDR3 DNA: TGTGCCAGCGGACAGGGTGCTGGCTACACCTTC. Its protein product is CASGQGAGYTF.

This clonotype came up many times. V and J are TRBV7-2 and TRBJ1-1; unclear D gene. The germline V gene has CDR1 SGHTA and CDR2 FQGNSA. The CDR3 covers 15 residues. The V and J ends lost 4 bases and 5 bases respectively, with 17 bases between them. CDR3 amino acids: CASSSRSRVRTEAFF. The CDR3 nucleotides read TGTGCCAGCAGCTCGAGGTCACGGGTGAGGACTGAAGCTTTCTTT.